The rows below give T cell receptor beta chains drawn from one sample of a study of T cells in Graves' hyperthyroidism and ophthalmopathy. TCRdb re-analysed the multiplex PCR reads in MiXCR, keeping a single row per CDR3 protein. The sample holds hundreds of thousands of distinct CDR3 sequences; around 20% are singletons and the top ten take about 60%. The sequenced sample consisted of blood. The receptors here all came from a young man with Graves' ophthalmopathy. Both conserved end residues are part of each CDR3. A D gene is named only where the DNA matches it firmly. Expanded clones are given a class, and other clones once, few, many or no size at all.

d_call,v_call,j_call,clone_size,cdr3_aa,cdr3_nt
TRBD1,TRBV28,TRBJ2-7,NA,CASSSPGQGAGEQYF,TGTGCCAGCAGCTCTCCGGGACAGGGGGCGGGAGAGCAGTACTTC
NA,TRBV28,TRBJ1-1,many,CASSLTGRGLNTEAFF,TGTGCCAGCAGCCTGACCGGTAGGGGACTCAACACTGAAGCTTTCTTT
TRBD2,TRBV6-1,TRBJ2-1,many,CASTGGRAGGNEQFF,TGTGCCAGCACGGGCGGGAGGGCCGGGGGTAATGAGCAGTTCTTC
NA,TRBV30,TRBJ2-7,many,CAWSPSGLNYEQYF,TGTGCCTGGAGTCCCTCGGGACTTAACTACGAGCAGTACTTC
NA,TRBV20-1,TRBJ1-6,few,CSARDSMRPTNNSPLHF,TGCAGTGCTAGAGATAGCATGAGGCCAACCAATAATTCACCCCTCCACTTT
TRBD2,TRBV20-1,TRBJ2-7,many,CSARGAGGPLYEQYF,TGCAGTGCTAGGGGAGCGGGAGGGCCCCTCTACGAGCAGTACTTC
TRBD1,TRBV15,TRBJ1-1,few,CATSRDPTGVTEAFF,TGTGCCACCAGCAGAGACCCGACAGGGGTTACTGAAGCTTTCTTT
NA,TRBV4-1,TRBJ1-1,NA,CASSQRTSTEAFF,TGCGCCAGCAGCCAAAGGACCAGCACTGAAGCTTTCTTT
TRBD1,TRBV5-6,TRBJ1-6,NA,CASTFRDRNSPLHF,TGTGCCAGCACCTTCCGGGACAGAAATTCACCCCTCCACTTT
TRBD2,TRBV28,TRBJ2-1,NA,CASRTPGLVNEQFF,TGTGCCAGCAGGACACCGGGACTAGTGAATGAGCAGTTCTTC
NA,TRBV20-1,TRBJ1-2,NA,CSVVSAGRVGYTF,TGCAGTGTCGTAAGCGCTGGCCGGGTGGGCTACACCTTC
NA,TRBV12-3/TRBV12-4,TRBJ2-7,few,CASSLTRDMAYEQYF,TGTGCCAGCAGTTTGACCCGGGACATGGCCTACGAGCAGTACTTC
TRBD1,TRBV18,TRBJ2-1,NA,CASSPPGQVYNEQFF,TGTGCCAGCTCACCACCGGGACAGGTCTACAATGAGCAGTTCTTC
NA,TRBV20-1,TRBJ2-1,once,CSIDWRVNEQFF,TGCAGCATTGACTGGCGTGTCAATGAGCAGTTCTTC
NA,TRBV24-1,TRBJ2-5,NA,CATSDSGGTQYF,TGTGCCACCAGTGATTCCGGGGGGACCCAGTACTTC
NA,TRBV29-1,TRBJ2-7,few,CSVATSTVSNEQYF,TGCAGCGTCGCCACCTCAACCGTCTCCAACGAGCAGTACTTC
TRBD1,TRBV2,TRBJ2-7,few,CASSEVTGGGDEQYF,TGTGCCAGCAGTGAAGTTACAGGGGGCGGCGACGAGCAGTACTTC
NA,TRBV7-3,TRBJ2-3,many,CASSLHRTDTQYF,TGTGCCAGCAGCCTACACCGCACAGATACGCAGTATTTT
TRBD2,TRBV24-1,TRBJ2-1,NA,CATRTNSGSFYEQFF,TGTGCCACCAGGACCAATAGCGGGAGTTTCTATGAGCAGTTCTTC
NA,TRBV3-1,TRBJ2-7,many,CASSQGSGNEQYF,TGTGCCAGCAGCCAAGGTAGCGGCAACGAGCAGTACTTC
NA,TRBV7-9,TRBJ2-5,many,CASSSPPSRETQYF,TGTGCCAGCAGCTCCCCCCCCTCGAGAGAGACCCAGTACTTC
NA,TRBV27,TRBJ2-1,NA,CASSFTAGEQFF,TGTGCCAGCAGTTTTACCGCAGGGGAGCAGTTCTTC
NA,TRBV19,TRBJ2-3,few,CASSRTSNTDTQYF,TGTGCCAGTAGCCGGACGTCCAACACAGATACGCAGTATTTT
TRBD1,TRBV29-1,TRBJ1-2,NA,CSVQGDSTTYGYTF,TGCAGCGTCCAGGGGGACAGCACAACTTATGGCTACACCTTC
NA,TRBV7-9,TRBJ2-1,NA,CASSLEGGGVGEQFF,TGTGCCAGCAGCTTAGAGGGGGGCGGGGTTGGGGAGCAGTTCTTC
TRBD2,TRBV29-1,TRBJ2-1,NA,CSVPLAGVTNEQFF,TGCAGCGTTCCACTAGCGGGAGTCACCAATGAGCAGTTCTTC
NA,TRBV28,TRBJ1-3,few,CASIRAGTGNTIYF,TGTGCCAGCATTAGAGCAGGGACCGGAAACACCATATATTTT
NA,TRBV29-1,TRBJ1-1,NA,CSVEPHTEAFF,TGCAGCGTTGAACCTCACACTGAAGCTTTCTTT
TRBD2,TRBV12-3/TRBV12-4,TRBJ2-5,NA,CASSLVGRPPETQYF,TGTGCCAGCAGTTTAGTCGGGAGGCCCCCGGAGACCCAGTACTTC
NA,TRBV29-1,TRBJ2-1,few,CSVGGVSYNEQFF,TGCAGCGTTGGGGGGGTTTCATACAATGAGCAGTTCTTC
NA,TRBV11-2,TRBJ2-1,many,CASSLATEQFF,TGTGCCAGCAGCTTAGCTACCGAGCAGTTCTTC
TRBD2,TRBV20-1,TRBJ2-7,NA,CSAFHSRGGTYEQYF,TGCAGTGCCTTCCATTCTCGGGGGGGGACATACGAGCAGTACTTC
TRBD1,TRBV7-9,TRBJ1-4,many,CASSKFRQGAIRLFF,TGTGCCAGCAGCAAATTCCGACAGGGGGCGATTCGACTGTTTTTT
NA,TRBV6-2/TRBV6-3,TRBJ2-1,NA,CASRPRERISYNEQFF,TGTGCCAGCAGACCCCGGGAGAGGATTTCCTACAATGAGCAGTTCTTC
TRBD2,TRBV18,TRBJ2-3,few,CASSSWTSGNTDTQYF,TGTGCCAGCTCATCGTGGACTAGCGGGAACACAGATACGCAGTATTTT
NA,TRBV30,TRBJ2-3,NA,CAWSVGNGRTDTQYF,TGTGCCTGGAGTGTAGGGAACGGACGCACAGATACGCAGTATTTT